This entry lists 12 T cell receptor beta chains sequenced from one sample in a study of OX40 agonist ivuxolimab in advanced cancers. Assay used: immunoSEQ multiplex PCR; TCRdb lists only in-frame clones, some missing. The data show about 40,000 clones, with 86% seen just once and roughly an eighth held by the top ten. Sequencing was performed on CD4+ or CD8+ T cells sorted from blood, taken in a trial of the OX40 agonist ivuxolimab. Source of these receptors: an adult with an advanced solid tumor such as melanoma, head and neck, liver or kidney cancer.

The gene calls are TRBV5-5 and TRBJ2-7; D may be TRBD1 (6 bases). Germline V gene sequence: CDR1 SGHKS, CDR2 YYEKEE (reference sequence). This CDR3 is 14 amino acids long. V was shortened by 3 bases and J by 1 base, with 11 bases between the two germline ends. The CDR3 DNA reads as TGTGCCAGCAGCTCCCCAGACAGGTCCTACGAGCAGTACTTC. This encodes CASSSPDRSYEQYF. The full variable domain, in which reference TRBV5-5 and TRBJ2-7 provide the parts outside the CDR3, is DAGVTQSPTHLIKTRGQQVTLRCSPISGHKSVSWYQQVLGQGPQFIFQYYEKEERGRGNFPDRFSARQFPNYSSELNVNALLLGDSALYLCASSSPDRSYEQYFGPGTRLTVT.

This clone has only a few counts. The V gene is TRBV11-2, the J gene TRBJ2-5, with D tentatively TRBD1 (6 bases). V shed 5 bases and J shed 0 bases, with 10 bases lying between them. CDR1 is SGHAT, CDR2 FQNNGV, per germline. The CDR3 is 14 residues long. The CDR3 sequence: CASSPWTDQETQYF. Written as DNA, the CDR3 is TGTGCCAGCAGCCCATGGACAGACCAAGAGACCCAGTACTTC. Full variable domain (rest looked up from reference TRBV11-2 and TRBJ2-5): EAGVAQSPRYKIIEKRQSVAFWCNPISGHATLYWYQQILGQGPKLLIQFQNNGVVDDSQLPKDRFSAERLKGVDSTLKIQPAKLEDSAVYLCASSPWTDQETQYFGPGTRLLVL.

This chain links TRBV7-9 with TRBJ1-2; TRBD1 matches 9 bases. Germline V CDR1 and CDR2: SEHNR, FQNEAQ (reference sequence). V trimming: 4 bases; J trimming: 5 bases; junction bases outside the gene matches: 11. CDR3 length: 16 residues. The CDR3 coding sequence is TGTGCCAGCAGCTCAGAGGACAGGGGAGATCCATATGGCTACACCTTC. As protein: CASSSEDRGDPYGYTF.

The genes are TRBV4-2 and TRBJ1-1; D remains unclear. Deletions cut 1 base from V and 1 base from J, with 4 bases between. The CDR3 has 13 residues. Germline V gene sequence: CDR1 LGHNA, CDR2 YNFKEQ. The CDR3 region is CASSQGENTEAFF. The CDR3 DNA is TGTGCCAGCAGCCAAGGTGAGAACACTGAAGCTTTCTTT.

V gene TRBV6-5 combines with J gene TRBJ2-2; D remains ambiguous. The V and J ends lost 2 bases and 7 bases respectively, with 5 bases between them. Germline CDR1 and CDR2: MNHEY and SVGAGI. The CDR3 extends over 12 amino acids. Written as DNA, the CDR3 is TGTGCCAGCAGTTACCAGAACGGGGAGCTGTTTTTT. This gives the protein CASSYQNGELFF.

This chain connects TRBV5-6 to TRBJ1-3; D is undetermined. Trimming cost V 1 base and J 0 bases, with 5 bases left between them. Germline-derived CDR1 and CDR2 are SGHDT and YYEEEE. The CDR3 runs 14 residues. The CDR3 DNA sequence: TGTGCCAGCAGCTTGATGGTCTCTGGAAACACCATATATTTT. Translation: CASSLMVSGNTIYF.

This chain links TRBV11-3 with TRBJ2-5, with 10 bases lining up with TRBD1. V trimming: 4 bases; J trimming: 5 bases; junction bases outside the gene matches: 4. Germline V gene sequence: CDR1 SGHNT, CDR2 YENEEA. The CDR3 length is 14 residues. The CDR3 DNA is TGTGCCAGCAGCTCCAGACAGGGGGCGGAGACCCAGTACTTC. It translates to CASSSRQGAETQYF.

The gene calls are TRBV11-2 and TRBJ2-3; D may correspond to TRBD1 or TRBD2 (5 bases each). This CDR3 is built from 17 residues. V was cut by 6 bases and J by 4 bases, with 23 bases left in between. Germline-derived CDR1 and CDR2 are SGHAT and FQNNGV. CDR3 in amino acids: CASRSPGPPGFSDTQYF. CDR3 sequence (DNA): TGTGCCAGCAGGTCACCGGGACCACCCGGGTTCTCAGATACGCAGTATTTT.

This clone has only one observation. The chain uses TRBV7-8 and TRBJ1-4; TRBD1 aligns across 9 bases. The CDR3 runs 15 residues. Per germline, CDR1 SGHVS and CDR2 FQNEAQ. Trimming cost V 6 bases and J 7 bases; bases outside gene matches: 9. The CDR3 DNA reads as TGTGCCAGCAGGATAACAGGGGGCTTGAGTGAAAAACTGTTTTTT. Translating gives CASRITGGLSEKLFF.

The CDR3 protein is CASRVRDEQFF. The CDR3 DNA is TGTGCCAGCCGCGTCCGGGATGAGCAGTTCTTC. The chain couples TRBV5-6 to TRBJ2-1; no reliable D call. V lost 7 bases and J 8 bases, leaving 10 bases between the germline ends. CDR1 and CDR2 (germline): SGHDT, YYEEEE. The CDR3 length is 11 residues.

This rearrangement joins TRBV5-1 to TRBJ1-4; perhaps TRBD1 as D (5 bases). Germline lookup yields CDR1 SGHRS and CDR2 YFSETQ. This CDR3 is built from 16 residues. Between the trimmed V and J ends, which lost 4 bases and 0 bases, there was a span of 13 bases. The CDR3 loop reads CASSGRGGATNEKLFF. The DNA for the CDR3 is TGCGCCAGCAGCGGGAGGGGAGGTGCAACTAATGAAAAACTGTTTTTT.

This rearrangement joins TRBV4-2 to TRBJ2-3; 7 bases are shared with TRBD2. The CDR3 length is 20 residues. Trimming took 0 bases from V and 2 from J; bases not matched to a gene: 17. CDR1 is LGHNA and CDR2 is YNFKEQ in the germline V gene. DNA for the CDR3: TGTGCCAGCAGCCAAGATGAGGGCCTTTGGGACTACACTGACACAGATACGCAGTATTTT. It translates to CASSQDEGLWDYTDTDTQYF.